The present TCR beta chain was sequenced within a study of T cells in pancreatic ductal adenocarcinoma. Regarding the study as a whole: Mean clonality was roughly 0.1 in tumors and roughly 0.067 in blood, not significantly different. Results skew toward the minority of patients with early-stage disease. Compared with tumor, blood showed more total productive templates and approximately 8-fold more clonotypes.

For this clone: The antigen remains unidentified.

Sequencing used immunoSEQ multiplex PCR; TCRdb keeps in-frame clones, though not all of them. The sample records around 2,500 clones, roughly 89% being singletons. Trimming took off 0 bases at V and 4 bases at J, with 17 bases between the two ends. CDR1 and CDR2 from the germline V gene are LGHNA and YNFKEQ. The CDR3 has 17 residues. No neoadjuvant therapy was given to the selected pancreatic ductal adenocarcinoma patients before their surgery. Material for sequencing was pancreatic tumor tissue. V gene TRBV4-2 combines with J gene TRBJ2-3; D remains unclear. This clonotype was sampled from a human donor with pancreatic ductal adenocarcinoma. DNA of the CDR3: TGTGCCAGCAGCCAAGAGGCTAGGATCTCCCCTCCAGATACGCAGTATTTT. Translating gives CASSQEARISPPDTQYF.